What follows are 21 T cell receptor beta chains derived from one specimen sequenced in a study of blood T cell repertoires in COVID-19. Assay used: immunoSEQ multiplex PCR; TCRdb lists only in-frame clones, some missing. The sample consists of around 160,000 clones, roughly 90% of them appearing once. The material sequenced was PBMCs or T cells enriched from blood (not recorded which). The receptors were sampled from a woman under 40 with acute COVID-19.

This rearrangement joins TRBV28 to TRBJ1-5; the D gene is possibly TRBD1 (5 bases). The V and J ends lost 3 bases and 3 bases respectively, with 12 bases between them. The CDR3 is 15 residues long. Per germline, CDR1 MDHEN and CDR2 SYDVKM. CDR3 protein: CASSFNDRNNQPQHF. Here the CDR3 DNA reads TGTGCCAGCAGTTTCAATGACAGAAACAATCAGCCCCAGCATTTT.

The rearrangement uses TRBV7-3 and TRBJ1-6; possibly TRBD1 for D (6 bases). The germline V gene encodes CDR1 SGHTA and CDR2 FQGTGA. The CDR3 is made up of 14 amino acids. V was cut by 5 bases and J by 7 bases, with 12 bases left in between. CDR3 region: CASSHGQMNSPLHF. CDR3 DNA: TGTGCCAGCAGCCACGGACAGATGAATTCACCCCTCCACTTT. Based on the CDR3 plus reference TRBV7-3 and TRBJ1-6, the full variable domain is GAGVSQTPSNKVTEKGKYVELRCDPISGHTALYWYRQSLGQGPEFLIYFQGTGAADDSGLPNDRFFAVRPEGSVSTLKIQRTERGDSAVYLCASSHGQMNSPLHFGNGTRLTVT.

This clone was counted between two and nine times. The rearrangement joins TRBV29-1 to TRBJ1-1; TRBD1 matches 9 bases. CDR1 SQVTM and CDR2 ANQGSEA come from the germline V gene. Losses at the gene ends were 5 bases for V and 2 bases for J; bases not matched to a gene: 3. The CDR3 extends over 13 amino acids. CDR3 in amino acids: CSVRTGDNTEAFF. DNA for the CDR3: TGCAGCGTTAGGACAGGGGACAACACTGAAGCTTTCTTT.

J is TRBJ1-2 and V is TRBV10-3, with D unclear. CDR1 and CDR2 (germline): ENHRY, SYGVKD. V was clipped by 4 bases and J by 8 bases, with 8 bases between them. The CDR3 length is 11 residues. As DNA, the CDR3 is TGTGCCATCAGTGCGGGAGAAGGCTACACCTTC. Amino acid sequence: CAISAGEGYTF.

This clone was recorded only once. The chain has TRBV27 and TRBJ2-7, with 8 nucleotides matching TRBD2. CDR3 size: 15 residues. The junction had 12 bases not matched to a gene; V was cut back by 6 bases and J by 5 bases. In germline, CDR1 is MNHEY, CDR2 SMNVEV (reference sequence). The CDR3, as DNA: TGTGCCAGCAGCCCACTCCCGGGAGGGCAAGACGAGCAGTACTTC. Residues: CASSPLPGGQDEQYF.

Concerning this clone: Other nucleotide sequences in the sample specify the same CDR3. The rearrangement uses TRBV19 and TRBJ1-1; 10 bases are shared with TRBD1. Germline V gene lookup returns CDR1 LNHDA and CDR2 SQIVND (reference sequence). The V segment lost 6 bases and the J segment 3 bases; nucleotides outside the gene matches: 7. The CDR3 is made up of 15 amino acids. CDR3 sequence reads: CASRTTGGRDTEAFF. The CDR3 DNA reads TGTGCCAGTAGAACGACAGGGGGCAGGGACACTGAAGCTTTCTTT.

The V and J genes are TRBV2 and TRBJ1-5, with TRBD1 matching over 7 bases. The CDR3 is 16 amino acids. With V trimmed by 6 bases and J by 4 bases, 12 bases remained unmatched. Germline V gene data show CDR1 as SNHLY and CDR2 as FYNNEI. The CDR3 bases are TGTGCCAGCAGATCAATGTTCACAGGGGATAATCAGCCCCAGCATTTT. Translation: CASRSMFTGDNQPQHF.

The rearrangement uses TRBV7-8 and TRBJ2-7; 7 positions agree with TRBD2. Per germline, CDR1 SGHVS and CDR2 FQNEAQ. Trimming removed 3 bases from V and 1 base from J; junction bases left unmatched: 9. This CDR3 region has 16 residues. The CDR3 here is CASSFSRDYQSYEQYF. CDR3 DNA: TGTGCCAGCAGCTTTTCCCGGGACTACCAATCCTACGAGCAGTACTTC.

The chain carries TRBV7-8 and TRBJ1-1; 8 bases line up with TRBD1. Trimming removed 4 bases from V and 6 bases from J; junction bases left unmatched: 4. Germline CDR1 SGHVS, CDR2 FQNEAQ. The CDR3 loop spans 13 amino acids. Written as DNA, the CDR3 is TGTGCCAGCAGCTCGGACAGGGCGGCTGAAGCTTTCTTT. Its translation is CASSSDRAAEAFF.

This clone was detected only once. The chain has TRBV6-1 and TRBJ2-7; D may be TRBD1 (6 bases). CDR3 length: 14 residues. From germline, CDR1 is MNHNS and CDR2 SASEGT. V was pared by 1 base and J by 4 bases, with 11 bases between. The DNA for the CDR3 is TGTGCCAGCAGTGAAGGATGGCAGGGGTACGAGCAGTACTTC. Protein product: CASSEGWQGYEQYF.

The chain is built from TRBV25-1 and TRBJ2-7; 7 bases agree with TRBD1. CDR3 size: 14 residues. V lost 4 bases, J lost 6 bases, and 9 bases stayed unmatched. Germline-derived CDR1 and CDR2 are MGHDK and SYGVNS. CDR3 bases: TGTGCCAGCAGTGTCCCCCAGGGGGATCGCGAGCAGTACTTC. Its translation is CASSVPQGDREQYF.

This chain connects TRBV18 to TRBJ2-7, with D maybe TRBD2 (5 bases). CDR1 KGHSH and CDR2 LQKENI come from the germline V gene. Deletions cut 1 base from V and 2 bases from J, with 21 bases between. The CDR3 runs to 18 residues. The CDR3 sequence: CASSPLGDNVDGTYEQYF. The CDR3 DNA reads as TGTGCCAGCTCACCACTTGGAGACAACGTAGACGGGACCTACGAGCAGTACTTC.

The chain employs TRBV30 and TRBJ2-7; the D gene is possibly TRBD1 (6 bases). The V end lost 1 base, the J end lost 3 bases, and 7 bases lay between the germline ends. Germline V gene data show CDR1 as GTSNPN and CDR2 as SVGIG (reference sequence). This CDR3 contains 12 residues. This chain's CDR3 is CAWSEQGYEQYF. CDR3 DNA: TGTGCCTGGAGTGAACAGGGCTACGAGCAGTACTTC.

The CDR3 DNA is TGTGCCAGCGGCCCGCAGGGGAATCAGCCCCAGCATTTT. This gives the protein CASGPQGNQPQHF. The rearrangement joins TRBV6-5 to TRBJ1-5; D is perhaps TRBD1 (6 bases). The CDR3 spans 13 residues. CDR1 MNHEY and CDR2 SVGAGI come from the germline V gene. V lost 8 bases and J 4 bases, leaving 12 bases between the germline ends.

DNA of the CDR3: TGTGCCACCAGTGTCGGGACTAGCGGGAGGGCGTCCCCATTTACAGATACGCAGTATTTT. Translation gives CATSVGTSGRASPFTDTQYF. The rearrangement joins TRBV24-1 to TRBJ2-3; TRBD2 aligns across 16 bases. Germline values: CDR1 KGHDR, CDR2 SFDVKD. With V trimmed by 5 bases and J by 3 bases, 13 bases remained unmatched. This CDR3 comprises 20 residues.

This rearrangement joins TRBV3-1 (or the pseudogene TRBV3-2) to TRBJ1-5, with 7 nucleotides matching TRBD1. This CDR3 spans 15 amino acids. After removal of 2 bases from V and 3 bases from J, the junction contained 4 bases not matched to a gene. Germline CDR1 reads LGHDT; CDR2 reads YNNKEL (reference sequence). The CDR3 region is CASSQLKGANQPQHF. CDR3 DNA: TGTGCCAGCAGCCAACTTAAGGGGGCCAATCAGCCCCAGCATTTT.

The rearrangement joins TRBV28 to TRBJ2-7; D is perhaps TRBD2 (5 bases). CDR3 length: 12 residues. Germline CDR1 is MDHEN and CDR2 is SYDVKM. Trimming took off 10 bases at V and 1 base at J, with 11 bases between the two ends. In DNA form, the CDR3 reads TGTGCCACCGACCGGACTTCCTACGAGCAGTACTTC. Translation gives CATDRTSYEQYF. Filled out from reference TRBV28 and TRBJ2-7, the complete variable domain reads DVKVTQSSRYLVKRTGEKVFLECVQDMDHENMFWYRQDPGLGLRLIYFSYDVKMKEKGDIPEGYSVSREKKERFSLILESASTNQTSMYLCATDRTSYEQYFGPGTRLTVT.

V gene TRBV5-1 combines with J gene TRBJ2-5; unclear D gene. Germline values: CDR1 SGHRS, CDR2 YFSETQ. Trimming left V 0 bases short and J 3 bases short, with 9 bases between. The CDR3 loop spans 14 amino acids. CDR3 nucleotides: TGCGCCAGCAGCTTGGCTTCAACGGAAGAGACCCAGTACTTC. It encodes CASSLASTEETQYF. Supplemented by reference TRBV5-1 and TRBJ2-5, the full variable domain reads KAGVTQTPRYLIKTRGQQVTLSCSPISGHRSVSWYQQTPGQGLQFLFEYFSETQRNKGNFPGRFSGRQFSNSRSEMNVSTLELGDSALYLCASSLASTEETQYFGPGTRLLVL.

V is TRBV5-1 and J is TRBJ1-1; D remains ambiguous. The germline V and J ends were trimmed by 2 bases and 1 base, with 6 bases remaining between them. In germline, CDR1 is SGHRS, CDR2 YFSETQ. The CDR3 is 13 residues long. CDR3: CASSLGGNTEAFF. The CDR3 DNA follows: TGCGCCAGCAGCTTAGGAGGGAACACTGAAGCTTTCTTT.

J is TRBJ1-3 and V is TRBV7-2, with 8 bases aligning to TRBD1. The length of the CDR3 is 16 residues. Germline V gene lookup returns CDR1 SGHTA and CDR2 FQGNSA. The V segment lost 4 bases and the J segment 4 bases; nucleotides outside the gene matches: 9. CDR3 sequence: CASSYVGQGLGNTIYF. The CDR3, as DNA: TGTGCCAGCAGCTACGTAGGACAGGGACTGGGAAACACCATATATTTT. Complete variable domain (other parts from reference TRBV7-2 and TRBJ1-3): GAGVSQSPSNKVTEKGKDVELRCDPISGHTALYWYRQSLGQGLEFLIYFQGNSAPDKSGLPSDRFSAERTGGSVSTLTIQRTQQEDSAVYLCASSYVGQGLGNTIYFGEGSWLTVV.

This rearrangement joins TRBV7-2 to TRBJ1-4, with 8 nucleotides matching TRBD1. CDR1 is SGHTA and CDR2 is FQGNSA in the germline V gene. The CDR3 spans 14 residues. V was clipped by 5 bases and J by 7 bases; unmatched bases: 6. In DNA, the CDR3 is TGTGCCAGCAGCCGGACAGGGTATAGTGAAAAACTGTTTTTT. This gives the protein CASSRTGYSEKLFF.